This T cell receptor beta chain originates from a study of shared T cell receptors in the human thymus. Method: immunoSEQ multiplex PCR; TCRdb's copy keeps in-frame clones and lacks some. The data show over 450,000 clones, about 84% seen once. V was pared by 4 bases and J by 6 bases, with 7 bases between. From germline, CDR1 is SGHVS and CDR2 FNYEAQ. The CDR3 is 11 amino acids. These data also featured in a second study, about human thymus T cells. According to that study: Resected material from corrective heart surgery provided the thymus tissue analysed. Thymic and blood repertoires appeared to show biased V and J gene usage. Related research examined unrelated individuals and reported that their thymic repertoires overlapped highly.

This rearrangement joins TRBV7-6 to TRBJ2-7; D may be TRBD1 (6 bases). This TCR came from a boy in the first two years of life with a congenital heart defect. Sequenced sample: thymocytes. The CDR3 DNA follows: TGTGCCAGCAGCTCGGACAGCGAGCAGTACTTC. As protein: CASSSDSEQYF.